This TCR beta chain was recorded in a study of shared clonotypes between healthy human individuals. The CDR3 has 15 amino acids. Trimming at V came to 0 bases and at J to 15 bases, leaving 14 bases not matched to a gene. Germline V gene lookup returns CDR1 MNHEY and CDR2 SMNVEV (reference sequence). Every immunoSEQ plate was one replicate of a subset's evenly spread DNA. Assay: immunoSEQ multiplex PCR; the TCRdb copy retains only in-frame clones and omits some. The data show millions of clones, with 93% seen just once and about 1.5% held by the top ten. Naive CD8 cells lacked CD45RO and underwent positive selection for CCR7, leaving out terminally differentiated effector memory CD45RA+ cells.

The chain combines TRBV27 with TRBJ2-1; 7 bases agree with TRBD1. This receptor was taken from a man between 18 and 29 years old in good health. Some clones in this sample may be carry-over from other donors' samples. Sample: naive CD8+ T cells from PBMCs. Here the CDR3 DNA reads TGTGCCAGCAGTTTATCAGGGGGCGCTGCCTTGCCCCCGTTCTTC. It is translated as CASSLSGGAALPPFF.